This T cell receptor beta chain was identified in a study of cytomegalovirus exposure and HLA in healthy donors. Study-level information: Some 85 million unique TCRs, all from HLA-typed donors, were included in an early release of the data. Study results and caveats: Owing to their indistinguishability, certain V segments, notably TRBV6-2 and TRBV6-3, were excluded. Across donors, sequencing depth was assumed by presence/absence analyses to be roughly uniform.

PCR was performed using 60 Vbeta and 13 Jbeta primers. Some clones are missing from TCRdb's copy, which holds only in-frame ones; the method was immunoSEQ multiplex PCR. The repertoire holds 110,000 to 150,000 clones, with about 84% as singletons. With regard to this clone: No antigen is known for it.

In germline, CDR1 is SGHTA, CDR2 FQGNSA. The CDR3 runs 11 residues. V lost 2 bases and J 11 bases, leaving 9 bases between the germline ends. This chain joins TRBV7-2 and TRBJ1-1; no firm D call. The sequencing sample was made of PBMCs. The TCR sequence derives from a young woman in good health and CMV-seropositive. The CDR3 bases are TGTGCCAGCAGCTTAATCTCCCGGGCTTTCTTT. This codes for CASSLISRAFF. Using reference TRBV7-2 and TRBJ1-1 for the parts outside the CDR3, the full variable domain is GAGVSQSPSNKVTEKGKDVELRCDPISGHTALYWYRQSLGQGLEFLIYFQGNSAPDKSGLPSDRFSAERTGGSVSTLTIQRTQQEDSAVYLCASSLISRAFFGQGTRLTVV.